This entry lists 10 T cell receptor beta chains sequenced from one sample in a study of cytotoxic CD8 clonotypes in ibrutinib-treated CLL. Profiled with immunoSEQ multiplex PCR; TCRdb holds only in-frame clones, not every one. The table records roughly 330,000 clones, roughly two thirds of them present only once. The sequenced sample was PBMCs, obtained after 36 months of ibrutinib treatment. The receptors were sampled from a human donor with chronic lymphocytic leukemia.

The rearrangement links TRBV2 to TRBJ2-1; TRBD2 is a possible D gene (7 bases). CDR1 is SNHLY, CDR2 FYNNEI, per germline. There are 15 residues in the CDR3. The germline V and J ends were trimmed by 6 bases and 6 bases, with 18 bases remaining between them. In nucleotides, the CDR3 is TGTGCCAGCAGGACTGGGGGGGCGACCAGCAATGAGCAGTTCTTC. It translates to CASRTGGATSNEQFF.

CDR3: CSVTPMALYTF. CDR3 in DNA: TGCAGTGTCACCCCTATGGCCCTCTACACCTTC. The rearrangement uses TRBV20-1 and TRBJ1-2; D is undetermined. Germline-derived CDR1 and CDR2 are DFQATT and SNEGSKA (reference sequence). The CDR3 is 11 amino acids. Trimming took off 7 bases at V and 10 bases at J, with 16 bases between the two ends.

The chain couples TRBV28 to TRBJ1-2; D not resolved. The CDR3 runs to 15 residues. Germline V lookup: CDR1 MDHEN, CDR2 SYDVKM. Trimming shortened V by 3 bases and J by 4 bases, and 15 bases separated the two germline ends. DNA of the CDR3: TGTGCCAGCAGTTTGGCCGGGTGGCTGACCTATGGCTACACCTTC. It translates to CASSLAGWLTYGYTF.

This chain links TRBV6-5 with TRBJ1-6, with 7 positions matching TRBD1. Germline V gene sequence: CDR1 MNHEY, CDR2 SVGAGI. J gave up 7 bases and V 6 bases, and 6 bases lay outside the gene matches. The CDR3 runs to 14 residues. The CDR3 is CASRRGTENSPLHF. CDR3 in DNA: TGTGCCAGCAGGAGGGGGACAGAAAATTCACCCCTCCACTTT.

This chain uses TRBV7-6 with TRBJ2-1, with a weak D call TRBD1 (6 bases). Germline CDR1 is SGHVS and CDR2 is FNYEAQ. The CDR3 is made up of 15 amino acids. Trimming removed 2 bases from V and 5 bases from J, with 13 bases in between. The CDR3 region has the DNA TGTGCCAGCAGCTTATTACAGGGACCACACAATGAGCAGTTCTTC. As protein: CASSLLQGPHNEQFF. Filled out from reference TRBV7-6 and TRBJ2-1, the complete variable domain reads GAGVSQSPRYKVTKRGQDVALRCDPISGHVSLYWYRQALGQGPEFLTYFNYEAQQDKSGLPNDRFSAERPEGSISTLTIQRTEQRDSAMYRCASSLLQGPHNEQFFGPGTRLTVL.

The chain combines TRBV5-1 with TRBJ2-1, with D tentatively TRBD2 (6 bases). Germline loops: CDR1 SGHRS, CDR2 YFSETQ. This CDR3 is 16 amino acids long. With 4 bases removed from V and 4 bases from J, the gap between germline ends came to 18 bases. As DNA, the CDR3 is TGCGCCAGCAGCCCGGGGACTTGGGGGAGTTACAATGAGCAGTTCTTC. This encodes CASSPGTWGSYNEQFF.

In this sample, this clone turned up once. The gene calls are TRBV9 and TRBJ2-2; tentatively, D is TRBD2 (5 bases). CDR3 length equals 13 residues. Germline CDR1 reads SGDLS; CDR2 reads YYNGEE. The V gene lost 1 base and the J gene lost 7 bases, with 8 bases spanning the gap. CDR3 protein: CASSVFGLGELFF. The DNA for the CDR3 is TGTGCCAGCAGCGTATTCGGACTCGGGGAGCTGTTTTTT.

The gene calls are TRBV14 and TRBJ2-5; 9 bases fit TRBD1. The CDR3 sequence is 15 residues long. CDR1 is SGHDN and CDR2 is FVKESK in the germline V gene. V lost 0 bases, J lost 5 bases, and 4 bases stayed unmatched. CDR3 in DNA: TGTGCCAGCAGCCAAGAGACAGGGGGTTGGGAGACCCAGTACTTC. Amino acid sequence: CASSQETGGWETQYF.

The chain links TRBV28 to TRBJ2-7; the match to TRBD2 covers 7 bases. This CDR3 has 14 residues. CDR1 is MDHEN, CDR2 SYDVKM, per germline. The V segment lost 4 bases and the J segment 3 bases; nucleotides outside the gene matches: 6. The CDR3 loop is CASSSRRENYEQYF. The CDR3 coding sequence is TGTGCCAGCAGTTCCAGGCGGGAGAACTACGAGCAGTACTTC.

The chain has TRBV5-8 and TRBJ2-7, with D uncertain. Per the germline V gene, CDR1 is SGHTS and CDR2 is YDEGEE. The germline V and J ends were trimmed by 4 bases and 7 bases, with 9 bases remaining between them. The CDR3 length is 11 residues. This CDR3 is CASSVFGEQYF. CDR3 DNA sequence: TGTGCCAGCAGCGTGTTCGGGGAGCAGTACTTC.